In this sample, the clone carrying this T cell receptor (beta chain) turned up many times. Its target is not known. cDNA synthesis was performed by 5'RACE with 10-nucleotide random UMIs. Sequencing runs each generated in excess of 190 million TCR-beta sequences derived from 15-18 subjects. Each CDR3 protein is one row after TCRdb ran MiXCR on the 5' RACE reads. The sample yields more than 70,000 distinct CDR3 sequences, approximately 17% seen once. The record originates from a study of neurological immune-mediated disorders. Study-level results: The most TCR clonal expansion was seen in HTLV-1-associated myelopathy, whereas the least was seen in multiple sclerosis, below the level in healthy controls.

V gave up 0 bases and J gave up 4 bases, with 19 bases separating them. The CDR3 extends over 17 amino acids. Germline V lookup: CDR1 SGHRS, CDR2 YFSETQ. V is TRBV5-1 and J is TRBJ1-2; no clear D. The sequence was collected from a woman between 35 and 50 years old in good health. Sequencing input: PBMCs. The CDR3 sequence: CASSLEPIVGMGYGYTF. CDR3 DNA: TGCGCCAGCAGCTTGGAGCCGATTGTGGGCATGGGCTATGGCTACACCTTC.